This T cell receptor (beta chain) was captured in a study of blood T cell repertoires in COVID-19. TCRdb's table, derived via immunoSEQ multiplex PCR, lists solely in-frame clones and lacks some. The sample carries roughly 180,000 clones, around 88% recorded once. V gave up 4 bases and J gave up 0 bases, with 9 bases separating them. CDR3 length: 15 amino acids. Germline-derived CDR1 and CDR2 are KGHDR and SFDVKD. The genes are TRBV24-1 and TRBJ2-1; maybe TRBD2 (5 bases). The specimen sequenced was peripheral blood. The sequence derives from a woman in her 30s with acute or convalescent COVID-19. In nucleotides, the CDR3 is TGTGCCACCAGTGAAGGAGGATCCTCCTACAATGAGCAGTTCTTC. Translated: CATSEGGSSYNEQFF.